This entry features one TCR beta chain sequence. The data were taken from a study of control samples from healthy donors and cancer patients. This CDR3 region has 16 residues. The V gene end was trimmed by 2 bases and the J gene end by 6 bases; junction bases not matched to a gene: 11. CDR1 and CDR2 (germline): KGHSH, LQKENI. Sequencing used immunoSEQ multiplex PCR; TCRdb keeps in-frame clones, though not all of them. The table shows 150,000 to 200,000 clones, with around 90% occurring only once. Sequenced material: blood. The genes are TRBV18 and TRBJ2-7, with 9 nucleotides matching TRBD1. The receptor was isolated from a young man in good health. The CDR3 sequence is CASSPSETGGGSEQYF. As DNA, the CDR3 is TGTGCCAGCTCACCATCGGAGACAGGGGGGGGAAGCGAGCAGTACTTC.